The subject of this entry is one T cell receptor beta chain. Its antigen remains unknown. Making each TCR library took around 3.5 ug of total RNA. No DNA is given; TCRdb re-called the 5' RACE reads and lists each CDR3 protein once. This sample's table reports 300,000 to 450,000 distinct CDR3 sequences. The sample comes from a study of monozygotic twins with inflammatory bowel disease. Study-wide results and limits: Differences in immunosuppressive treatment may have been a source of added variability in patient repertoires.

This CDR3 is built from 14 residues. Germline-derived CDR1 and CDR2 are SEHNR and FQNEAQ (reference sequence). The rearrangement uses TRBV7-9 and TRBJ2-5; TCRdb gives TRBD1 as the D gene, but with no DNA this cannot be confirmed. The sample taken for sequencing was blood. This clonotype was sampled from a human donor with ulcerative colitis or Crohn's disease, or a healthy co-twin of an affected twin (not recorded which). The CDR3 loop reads CASGQGANQETQYF.